This T cell receptor beta chain was identified during a study of cytomegalovirus exposure and HLA in healthy donors. The CDR3 loop spans 22 amino acids. Measured with immunoSEQ multiplex PCR; TCRdb has only the in-frame clones, and not every one. Among some 290,000 clones, 70% to 90% were seen once, and the ten largest hold approximately 0.95%. General study points: Altogether, 170 or so TCR beta chains were recorded as cytomegalovirus-associated. Most TCRs appeared rarely, but some public TCRs recurred in many donors.

Remarks on this clone: Its antigen is still unknown.

This clonotype originated in a man younger than 45 in good health and CMV-seronegative. The sample taken for sequencing was PBMCs. The chain is built from TRBV21-1 and TRBJ2-7; the table's D call, TRBD1, was not checked against the DNA. TRBV21-1 is recorded as a pseudogene. The CDR3 spells CASTDPAKPQDRPIQSSYEQYF. In DNA, the CDR3 is TGTGCCAGCACCGATCCCGCCAAACCACAAGACAGGCCAATTCAGAGCTCCTACGAGCAGTACTTC.